The rows below give T cell receptor beta chains drawn from one sample of a study of metastatic and nonmetastatic thyroid tumors. TCRdb redid the clone calls on the PCR reads using MiXCR. This table has 15,000 to 20,000 clones, 25% to 30% appearing once. Sequencing was performed on tumor tissue. Receptors originate from a female donor with papillary thyroid cancer or a benign thyroid nodule (not recorded which). Some clones in this sample may be carry-over from other donors' samples. Both conserved end residues are part of each CDR3. The D gene is left open where the match is weak. The size of a clone is reported for some rows only, either as once, few or many, or as a class for expanded clones.

j_gene: TRBJ2-1; d_gene: TRBD2; v_gene: TRBV20-1; abundance: many; CDR3nt: TGCAGTGCTAAGGGACTAATCAATGAGCAGTTCTTC; CDR3aa: CSAKGLINEQFF
j_gene: TRBJ2-3; d_gene: TRBD2; v_gene: TRBV11-1; abundance: many; CDR3nt: TGTGCCAGCAGCAGGACTAGCGGGAGTCTGGGGCACGATACGCAGTATTTT; CDR3aa: CASSRTSGSLGHDTQYF
j_gene: TRBJ1-6; d_gene: .; v_gene: TRBV19; abundance: .; CDR3nt: TGTGCCAGTAGTATACGGGGAACTTCACCCCTCCACTTT; CDR3aa: CASSIRGTSPLHF
j_gene: TRBJ2-5; d_gene: .; v_gene: TRBV19; abundance: few; CDR3nt: TGTGCCAGTAGTTCCCCCCCCTCATGGGAGACCCAGTACTTC; CDR3aa: CASSSPPSWETQYF
j_gene: TRBJ1-6; d_gene: .; v_gene: TRBV5-1; abundance: few; CDR3nt: TGCGCCAGCAGCTTGGCACAGGGAGATTCACCCCTCCACTTT; CDR3aa: CASSLAQGDSPLHF
j_gene: TRBJ2-6; d_gene: .; v_gene: TRBV3-1; abundance: many; CDR3nt: TGTGCCAGCAGCCTCAGTCGGGCCAACGTCCTGACTTTC; CDR3aa: CASSLSRANVLTF
j_gene: TRBJ1-2; d_gene: .; v_gene: TRBV5-1; abundance: medium-sized; CDR3nt: TGCGCCAGCAGCTTGGTTTGGGGTTCCAACTATGGCTACACCTTC; CDR3aa: CASSLVWGSNYGYTF
j_gene: TRBJ2-7; d_gene: .; v_gene: TRBV2; abundance: few; CDR3nt: TGTGCCAGCAGTGTCAACAGCTTCTCCTACGAGCAGTACTTC; CDR3aa: CASSVNSFSYEQYF
j_gene: TRBJ2-2; d_gene: .; v_gene: TRBV7-3; abundance: .; CDR3nt: TGTGACAGCAGCTTATCAGCGAACACCGGGGAGCTGTTTTTT; CDR3aa: CDSSLSANTGELFF
j_gene: TRBJ1-5; d_gene: TRBD1; v_gene: TRBV6-5; abundance: few; CDR3nt: TGTGCCAGCAGTTACTCGACAGGGACGGATCAGCCCCAGCATTTT; CDR3aa: CASSYSTGTDQPQHF
j_gene: TRBJ2-5; d_gene: .; v_gene: TRBV5-8; abundance: many; CDR3nt: TGTGCCAGCAGAAGGGGGGTACAAGAGACCCAGTACTTC; CDR3aa: CASRRGVQETQYF
j_gene: TRBJ2-1; d_gene: .; v_gene: TRBV7-3; abundance: .; CDR3nt: TGTGCCAGCAGCTTTAGGCAGGGGCTAAGAAATGAGCAGTTCTTC; CDR3aa: CASSFRQGLRNEQFF
j_gene: TRBJ2-7; d_gene: .; v_gene: TRBV18; abundance: medium-sized; CDR3nt: TGTGCCAGCGGGGGCGGGGCAGACTCCTACGAGCAGTACTTC; CDR3aa: CASGGGADSYEQYF
j_gene: TRBJ1-6; d_gene: TRBD1; v_gene: TRBV3-1; abundance: few; CDR3nt: TGTGCCAGCAGCCAAGATATTCCGGGCAGGGGGGATAATTCACCCCTCCACTTT; CDR3aa: CASSQDIPGRGDNSPLHF